Below, 17 T cell receptor beta chains from the same sample are listed, as sequenced in a study of CD8+ T cells in alopecia areata. cDNA serving as the sequencing template came from extracted, reverse transcribed RNA. Data came from immunoSEQ multiplex PCR; TCRdb stores just in-frame clones and leaves some out. The sample shows 160,000 or so clones, 50% to 75% of them seen only once. Treatment meaning: oral pan-JAK inhibitor, 5-10 mg twice daily. Here the sequenced sample was CD4+ T cells sorted from blood, taken at approximately week 60, from a patient treated with tofacitinib. The receptors were gathered from a human donor with alopecia areata.

The J gene is TRBJ2-3, the V gene TRBV5-1; either TRBD1 or TRBD2 may fit D (7 bases each). V shed 4 bases and J shed 1 base, with 16 bases lying between them. This CDR3 has 16 residues. Per germline, CDR1 SGHRS and CDR2 YFSETQ. In DNA form, the CDR3 reads TGCGCCAGCAGCAAGATCCAGGGGGGGCGCACAGATACGCAGTATTTT. Encoded protein: CASSKIQGGRTDTQYF.

This clone showed up just a few times. The J gene is TRBJ2-6, the V gene TRBV19; 7 bases match TRBD1. The CDR3 loop spans 18 amino acids. Germline-derived CDR1 and CDR2 are LNHDA and SQIVND (reference sequence). V lost 7 bases to trimming and J lost 3 bases; unmatched junction nucleotides: 15. Here the CDR3 DNA reads TGTGCCAGTACCCTTAGGGCAGGGGGACGTAGTGGGGCCAACGTCCTGACTTTC. Residues: CASTLRAGGRSGANVLTF.

J is TRBJ2-7 and V is TRBV6-5, with TRBD1 matching over 7 bases. Germline V gene lookup returns CDR1 MNHEY and CDR2 SVGAGI. J gave up 2 bases and V 2 bases, and 3 bases lay outside the gene matches. The CDR3 contains 14 residues. The CDR3 DNA reads as TGTGCCAGCAGTTACGGGACAGCAGCCTACGAGCAGTACTTC. Its translation is CASSYGTAAYEQYF.

V is TRBV27 and J is TRBJ1-6, with D tentatively TRBD1 (5 bases). V lost 6 bases and J 7 bases, leaving 13 bases between the germline ends. Germline CDR1 and CDR2: MNHEY and SMNVEV (reference sequence). This CDR3 has 14 amino acids. The DNA of the CDR3 is TGTGCCAGCAGCCCCTCGGGGGGGAATTCACCCCTCCACTTT. The encoded protein is CASSPSGGNSPLHF.

As DNA, the CDR3 is TGTGCCTGGAGTGATGTGGGGGGCAATGAGCAGTTCTTC. Translated, it gives CAWSDVGGNEQFF. This chain connects TRBV30 to TRBJ2-1; the D gene is possibly TRBD2 (6 bases). V lost 1 base and J lost 6, with 10 bases in between. The germline V gene has CDR1 GTSNPN and CDR2 SVGIG (reference sequence). The CDR3 has 13 residues. The full variable domain, its missing parts supplied by reference TRBV30 and TRBJ2-1, is SQTIHQWPATLVQPVGSPLSLECTVEGTSNPNLYWYRQAAGRGLQLLFYSVGIGQISSEVPQNLSASRPQDRQFILSSKKLLLSDSGFYLCAWSDVGGNEQFFGPGTRLTVL.

The V call is TRBV15, the J call TRBJ1-4; weak D call: TRBD1 (6 bases). Per the germline V gene, CDR1 is LNHNV and CDR2 is YYDKDF (reference sequence). Between the trimmed V and J ends, which lost 8 bases and 6 bases, there was a span of 10 bases. This CDR3 is 12 amino acids long. The CDR3 region has the DNA TGTGCCACCCGGGGGGGCGATGAAAAACTGTTTTTT. As protein: CATRGGDEKLFF.

The chain is built from TRBV9 and TRBJ1-2; D is ambiguous. Germline assignment: CDR1 SGDLS and CDR2 YYNGEE. This CDR3 has 15 residues. V dropped 1 base and J dropped 4 bases, with 14 bases sitting between them. DNA of the CDR3: TGTGCCAGCAGCGTAAAACGACGCGTCTGCTATGGCTACACCTTC. Translating it yields CASSVKRRVCYGYTF.

The table lists this clone with a few counts. This sequence joins TRBV29-1 and TRBJ1-4; tentative D call: TRBD1 (5 bases). V lost 2 bases to trimming and J lost 6 bases, with 19 bases between them. The CDR3 consists of 16 residues. Germline V CDR1 and CDR2: SQVTM, ANQGSEA. CDR3: CSVERAGRGVDEKLFF. The DNA of the CDR3 is TGCAGCGTTGAAAGAGCTGGTAGGGGTGTAGATGAAAAACTGTTTTTT.

This clone was counted a single time. CDR3 region: CASRSGGWDIQYF. The DNA of the CDR3 is TGTGCCAGCAGATCAGGGGGTTGGGACATTCAGTACTTC. V gene TRBV7-8 combines with J gene TRBJ2-4; TRBD1 matches 7 bases. The V gene's germline CDR1 is SGHVS and CDR2 FQNEAQ. CDR3 length: 13 amino acids. J lost 8 bases, V lost 6 bases, and 7 bases had no gene match.

This clone occurred a few times. This chain joins TRBV19 and TRBJ1-1; tentatively, D is TRBD1 (5 bases). The CDR3 spans 11 residues. The V end was cut by 11 bases, the J end by 7 bases, with 14 bases between. Per germline, CDR1 LNHDA and CDR2 SQIVND (reference sequence). The CDR3 loop is CASDSQREAFF. For the CDR3, the DNA is TGTGCCTCAGACAGCCAACGTGAAGCTTTCTTT.

The chain carries TRBV7-2 and TRBJ2-5; TRBD1 or TRBD2 may be the D gene (5 bases each). The germline gives CDR1 SGHTA, CDR2 FQGNSA. Trimming stripped 1 base from V and 4 bases from J, with 10 bases between. The CDR3 loop spans 14 amino acids. DNA of the CDR3: TGTGCCAGCAGCTTAGTTACAGGAGGAGAGACCCAGTACTTC. This sequence encodes CASSLVTGGETQYF. Full variable domain (outside the CDR3, taken from reference TRBV7-2 and TRBJ2-5): GAGVSQSPSNKVTEKGKDVELRCDPISGHTALYWYRQSLGQGLEFLIYFQGNSAPDKSGLPSDRFSAERTGGSVSTLTIQRTQQEDSAVYLCASSLVTGGETQYFGPGTRLLVL.

This chain joins TRBV11-1 and TRBJ2-7; D is possibly TRBD1 (6 bases). Trimming removed 5 bases at V and 2 bases at J, with 16 bases between. The CDR3 sequence is 15 residues long. Germline V lookup: CDR1 SGHAT, CDR2 FQDESV (reference sequence). The CDR3 DNA is TGTGCCAGCAGCCGAGAACGGGACATAACCTACGAGCAGTACTTC. This codes for CASSRERDITYEQYF. Using reference TRBV11-1 and TRBJ2-7 for the parts outside the CDR3, the full variable domain is EAEVAQSPRYKITEKSQAVAFWCDPISGHATLYWYRQILGQGPELLVQFQDESVVDDSQLPKDRFSAERLKGVDSTLKIQPAELGDSAMYLCASSRERDITYEQYFGPGTRLTVT.

This clone has a handful of counts. Here the CDR3 DNA reads TGTGCCTGGAGTGGGGCGGGAGTTCGAGAGACCCAGTACTTC. Its protein product is CAWSGAGVRETQYF. The chain is built from TRBV30 and TRBJ2-5; TRBD2 aligns across 7 bases. This CDR3 spans 14 amino acids. Germline V lookup: CDR1 GTSNPN, CDR2 SVGIG (reference sequence). V gave up 1 base and J gave up 4 bases; unmatched junction bases: 6.

The chain couples TRBV2 to TRBJ1-2; D ambiguous. Between the trimmed V and J ends, which lost 2 bases and 8 bases, there was a span of 15 bases. The germline V gene has CDR1 SNHLY and CDR2 FYNNEI. The CDR3 has 14 amino acids. The CDR3 spells CASSESDTIGGYTF. The CDR3 DNA sequence: TGTGCCAGCAGTGAAAGTGACACCATCGGCGGCTACACCTTC.

V is TRBV11-2 and J is TRBJ1-1; D gene uncertain. Germline V gene sequence: CDR1 SGHAT, CDR2 FQNNGV. There are 12 residues in the CDR3. Deletions cut 2 bases from V and 1 base from J, with 2 bases between. CDR3 sequence: CASSLTNTEAFF. CDR3 DNA sequence: TGTGCCAGCAGCTTAACGAACACTGAAGCTTTCTTT.

This chain joins TRBV5-6 and TRBJ2-2; D not certain. The CDR3 is 13 residues long. Trimming pared 1 base from V and 8 bases from J, leaving 9 bases between. CDR1 SGHDT and CDR2 YYEEEE come from the germline V gene. The chain's CDR3 is CASSLTGWGELFF. The CDR3, as DNA: TGTGCCAGCAGCTTGACCGGTTGGGGGGAGCTGTTTTTT. Full variable domain (rest looked up from reference TRBV5-6 and TRBJ2-2): DAGVTQSPTHLIKTRGQQVTLRCSPKSGHDTVSWYQQALGQGPQFIFQYYEEEERQRGNFPDRFSGHQFPNYSSELNVNALLLGDSALYLCASSLTGWGELFFGEGSRLTVL.

This rearrangement joins TRBV29-1 to TRBJ2-1; D uncertain. This CDR3 spans 13 amino acids. Germline V gene lookup returns CDR1 SQVTM and CDR2 ANQGSEA. V dropped 4 bases and J dropped 10 bases, with 17 bases sitting between them. The CDR3 nucleotides read TGCAGCGTTGCCTCGGCGTCTAGGAACGAGCAGTTCTTC. It codes for CSVASASRNEQFF.